The 4 T cell receptor beta chains presented below share a single source sample, sequenced in a study of blood T cell repertoires in COVID-19. Using immunoSEQ multiplex PCR, the repertoire was profiled, and TCRdb retains in-frame clones only, with some absent. This sample has almost 500,000 clones; roughly nine tenths occur once, and the top ten carry roughly 8.5%. Sequencing was performed on PBMCs or T cells enriched from blood (not recorded which). These receptors all stem from an older woman who had recovered from COVID-19.

The chain combines TRBV24-1 with TRBJ1-2; 7 bases fit TRBD1. The germline V gene encodes CDR1 KGHDR and CDR2 SFDVKD. The CDR3 has 15 amino acids. The V segment lost 2 bases and the J segment 5 bases; nucleotides outside the gene matches: 7. The CDR3 DNA reads TGTGCCACCAGTGATTCGGACAGGAGAGGATATGGCTACACCTTC. It specifies CATSDSDRRGYGYTF.

V is TRBV4-1 and J is TRBJ1-1; possibly TRBD1 for D (5 bases). The CDR3 loop spans 16 amino acids. Trimming removed 0 bases at V and 0 bases at J, with 11 bases between. Germline V gene lookup returns CDR1 MGHRA and CDR2 YSYEKL. In nucleotides, the CDR3 is TGCGCCAGCAGCCAAGAAGGGAGGGGCCTGAACACTGAAGCTTTCTTT. It specifies CASSQEGRGLNTEAFF.

V and J are TRBV2 and TRBJ1-1; D is uncertain. Germline V CDR1 and CDR2: SNHLY, FYNNEI. Trimming left V 4 bases short and J 0 bases short, with 6 bases between. The length of the CDR3 is 13 residues. The CDR3 coding sequence is TGTGCCAGCAGTGCCCAGATGAACACTGAAGCTTTCTTT. Protein product: CASSAQMNTEAFF.

This clone was counted once. This sequence joins TRBV5-4 and TRBJ2-3, with D perhaps TRBD2 (7 bases). The CDR3 is 17 residues long. The germline V gene encodes CDR1 SGHNT and CDR2 YYREEE (reference sequence). V was shortened by 3 bases and J by 0 bases, with 17 bases between the two germline ends. The CDR3 sequence is CASSSVMGGPSTDTQYF. CDR3 bases: TGTGCCAGCAGCTCTGTGATGGGGGGGCCAAGCACAGATACGCAGTATTTT. Supplemented by reference TRBV5-4 and TRBJ2-3, the full variable domain reads ETGVTQSPTHLIKTRGQQVTLRCSSQSGHNTVSWYQQALGQGPQFIFQYYREEENGRGNFPPRFSGLQFPNYSSELNVNALELDDSALYLCASSSVMGGPSTDTQYFGPGTRLTVL.